These T cell receptor beta chains were read from a single sample in a study of cytomegalovirus exposure and HLA in healthy donors. TCRdb's copy holds only in-frame clones and misses some; the assay was immunoSEQ multiplex PCR. Of approximately 93,000 clones in the sample, approximately 80% were seen once. The sample comprised PBMCs. These receptor sequences come from a man in his fifties in good health and CMV-seronegative. CDR3s include the opening cysteine and the closing phenylalanine or tryptophan. Fields, in order: D gene, J gene, clone size, V gene, CDR3 DNA, CDR3 protein. The D gene is left open where the match is weak. Some rows have no size entry. The others give once, few or many, or a class for an expanded clone.

>TRBD2|TRBJ2-5|few|TRBV9
TGTGCCAGCAGCGTAGGGGGGGGACGATTAAGCGAGACCCAGTACTTC
CASSVGGGRLSETQYF
>TRBD2|TRBJ2-7|.|TRBV9
TGTGCCAGCAGCGTAGAATTAGCGGGAGGCTACGAGCAGTACTTC
CASSVELAGGYEQYF
>TRBD2|TRBJ2-7|once|TRBV6-5
TGTGCCAGCAGTCGCACTAGCGGGGACTACGAGCAGTACTTC
CASSRTSGDYEQYF
>TRBD1|TRBJ1-4|.|TRBV5-1
TGCGCCAGCAGACCGGGACAGGGGGGATTTAGTGAAAAACTGTTTTTT
CASRPGQGGFSEKLFF
>.|TRBJ2-4|.|TRBV19
TGTGCCAGTAGAGGGGGAGCCAAAAACATTCAGTACTTC
CASRGGAKNIQYF
>.|TRBJ2-2|.|TRBV27
TGTGCCAGCAGTTTATCGATGGGGGGAACCGGGGAGCTGTTTTTT
CASSLSMGGTGELFF
>TRBD1|TRBJ2-1|once|TRBV5-1
TGCGCCAGCAGACCGACAGGGGGTAGGGGCAATGAGCAGTTCTTC
CASRPTGGRGNEQFF
>TRBD2|TRBJ2-1|.|TRBV4-3
TGCGCCAGCAGCCAAGATCTGGGACTAGCGGGAGGTGGAAGGCAGTTCTTC
CASSQDLGLAGGGRQFF
>TRBD1|TRBJ2-3|.|TRBV6-1
TGTGCCAGCAGTGAAATAGCCGGGACAGGGGGCGGGACAGATACGCAGTATTTT
CASSEIAGTGGGTDTQYF
>.|TRBJ2-2|.|TRBV11-2
TGTGCCAGCACGTCGAACACCGGGGAGCTGTTTTTT
CASTSNTGELFF
>.|TRBJ1-1|once|TRBV28
TGTGCCAGCAGTTTAGTAAATGGGGCCGGGACAACTGAAGCTTTCTTT
CASSLVNGAGTTEAFF